These 14 T cell receptor beta chains originate from one sample sequenced in a study of T-cell reconstitution after alpha-beta-depleted transplantation in children. It was with unique molecular identifiers that the TCRbeta library was prepared. TCRdb re-called the PCR reads with MiXCR, one entry per CDR3 protein. The repertoire holds 610,000 or so distinct CDR3 sequences, with 27% as singletons. The sequenced sample was PBMCs, obtained before TCRalphabeta/CD19-depleted stem cell transplant. These receptors were taken from a boy in the first two years of life with Wiskott-Aldrich syndrome, due to receive a stem cell transplant.

This chain joins TRBV5-1 and TRBJ2-2; D is perhaps TRBD1 or TRBD2 (5 bases each). The length of the CDR3 is 15 residues. The ends were cut back, 1 base at V and 2 bases at J, with 9 bases in the middle. CDR1 and CDR2 from the germline V gene are SGHRS and YFSETQ. The CDR3 sequence: CASSLIGTNTGELFF. CDR3 bases: TGCGCCAGCAGCTTGATAGGGACCAACACCGGGGAGCTGTTTTTT.

In this sample, this clonotype turned up a few times. The rearrangement uses TRBV6-1 and TRBJ1-5; the match to TRBD1 covers 10 bases. The germline gives CDR1 MNHNS, CDR2 SASEGT. This CDR3 contains 15 residues. V shed 7 bases, J shed 3 bases, and the junction held 6 bases outside the gene matches. CDR3 in DNA: TGTGCCAGCACCTTTGGGACAGGGGCCAATCAGCCCCAGCATTTT. Its protein is CASTFGTGANQPQHF.

V gene TRBV4-1 combines with J gene TRBJ2-1; D uncertain. CDR1 and CDR2 from the germline V gene are MGHRA and YSYEKL. The CDR3 runs 14 residues. V was shortened by 0 bases and J by 3 bases, with 6 bases between the two germline ends. The CDR3 DNA reads TGCGCCAGCAGCCAAGACCGCGTCTACAATGAGCAGTTCTTC. Encoded protein: CASSQDRVYNEQFF.

This sequence joins TRBV9 and TRBJ2-1; 9 positions agree with TRBD1. The CDR3 has 14 residues. Germline lookup yields CDR1 SGDLS and CDR2 YYNGEE. The junction had 6 bases not matched to a gene; V was cut back by 4 bases and J by 7 bases. The CDR3 region is CASSPRDRVNEQFF. Here the CDR3 DNA reads TGTGCCAGCAGCCCCCGGGACAGGGTGAATGAGCAGTTCTTC.

V and J are TRBV28 and TRBJ1-5; 8 bases are a match to TRBD1. Looked up from germline, CDR1 is MDHEN and CDR2 is SYDVKM. This CDR3 has 16 residues. V dropped 1 base and J dropped 4; count of bases not matched to a gene: 6. The CDR3 DNA follows: TGTGCCAGCAGTTTATTAGGATGGACAGGGAATCAGCCCCAGCATTTT. Translated, it gives CASSLLGWTGNQPQHF.

About this clonotype: The junction shows a germline mismatch at one end, possibly a read error. The V and J genes are TRBV12-3 or TRBV12-4 and TRBJ2-7; TRBD2 matches 10 bases. The CDR3 is 13 amino acids. The DNA for the CDR3 is TGTGCCAGCAGTTTTACGGCAGCGGGAGGGCCACACTTC. Encoded protein: CASSFTAAGGPHF.

The J gene is TRBJ1-1, the V gene TRBV7-3; 9 bases line up with TRBD1. The V gene end was trimmed by 5 bases and the J gene end by 5 bases; junction bases not matched to a gene: 6. CDR1 and CDR2 from the germline V gene are SGHTA and FQGTGA. The CDR3 contains 14 residues. This CDR3 is CASSATGGSTEAFF. The CDR3 DNA reads TGTGCCAGCAGCGCGACAGGGGGAAGTACTGAAGCTTTCTTT.

The rearrangement uses TRBV29-1 and TRBJ1-1; 9 bases map to TRBD1. CDR1 and CDR2 (germline): SQVTM, ANQGSEA. The J segment lost 0 bases and the V segment lost 7 bases, leaving 3 bases of the junction unmatched. CDR3 length: 13 residues. In nucleotides, the CDR3 is TGCAGCGGGGGGACAGGGATGAACACTGAAGCTTTCTTT. This sequence encodes CSGGTGMNTEAFF.

The CDR3 sequence: CAISEVLQAGGYTF. The CDR3, as DNA: TGTGCCATCAGTGAGGTCCTACAGGCTGGTGGCTACACCTTC. The genes are TRBV10-3 and TRBJ1-2, with D maybe TRBD1 (5 bases). V lost 2 bases and J 7 bases, leaving 14 bases between the germline ends. The CDR3 has 14 amino acids. Germline V gives CDR1 ENHRY, CDR2 SYGVKD.

V gene TRBV4-1 combines with J gene TRBJ1-5; 8 bases are a match to TRBD1. Germline V lookup: CDR1 MGHRA, CDR2 YSYEKL. The V and J ends lost 0 bases and 6 bases, in that order; junction bases with no gene match: 10. This CDR3 has 17 residues. CDR3 DNA: TGCGCCAGCAGCCAAGAGATCACAGGGGGTTTGGGTCAGCCCCAGCATTTT. Protein: CASSQEITGGLGQPQHF.

This clonotype occurred a few times. The V gene is TRBV5-1, the J gene TRBJ2-1; tentatively, D is TRBD2 (6 bases). Germline V CDR1 and CDR2: SGHRS, YFSETQ. The CDR3 covers 17 residues. The V and J ends lost 4 bases and 2 bases respectively, with 19 bases between them. This CDR3 reads CASSHQASGDPYNEQFF. In DNA form, the CDR3 reads TGCGCCAGCAGCCACCAAGCATCGGGGGACCCCTACAATGAGCAGTTCTTC.

This chain connects TRBV7-9 to TRBJ1-2, with TRBD1 identical over 7 bases. CDR1 is SEHNR and CDR2 is FQNEAQ in the germline V gene (reference sequence). The CDR3 is made up of 16 amino acids. The junction had 13 bases not matched to a gene; V was cut back by 5 bases and J by 4 bases. The CDR3 loop is CASSRFRQGSGYGYTF. CDR3 DNA sequence: TGTGCCAGCAGCCGCTTTCGACAGGGAAGCGGCTATGGCTACACCTTC.

Only a few counts were recorded for this clonotype. The CDR3 here is CASSLGRGLRVDTEAFF. As DNA, the CDR3 is TGTGCCAGCAGCTTAGGAAGGGGGCTCCGCGTCGACACTGAAGCTTTCTTT. This chain links TRBV7-9 with TRBJ1-1; 7 nucleotides match TRBD1. Germline values: CDR1 SEHNR, CDR2 FQNEAQ (reference sequence). Trimming took 1 base from V and 3 from J; bases not matched to a gene: 11. The CDR3 has 17 amino acids.

This clonotype was counted a few times. The V gene is TRBV7-9, the J gene TRBJ1-2; no reliable D call. Germline CDR1 SEHNR, CDR2 FQNEAQ (reference sequence). Between the trimmed V and J ends, which lost 1 base and 10 bases, there was a span of 16 bases. The CDR3 has 14 residues. As DNA, the CDR3 is TGTGCCAGCAGCTTAGAGAAGGGTTCGGGTGCCTACACCTTC. Encoded protein: CASSLEKGSGAYTF. Complete variable domain (other parts from reference TRBV7-9 and TRBJ1-2): DTGVSQNPRHKITKRGQNVTFRCDPISEHNRLYWYRQTLGQGPEFLTYFQNEAQLEKSRLLSDRFSAERPKGSFSTLEIQRTEQGDSAMYLCASSLEKGSGAYTFGSGTRLTVV.